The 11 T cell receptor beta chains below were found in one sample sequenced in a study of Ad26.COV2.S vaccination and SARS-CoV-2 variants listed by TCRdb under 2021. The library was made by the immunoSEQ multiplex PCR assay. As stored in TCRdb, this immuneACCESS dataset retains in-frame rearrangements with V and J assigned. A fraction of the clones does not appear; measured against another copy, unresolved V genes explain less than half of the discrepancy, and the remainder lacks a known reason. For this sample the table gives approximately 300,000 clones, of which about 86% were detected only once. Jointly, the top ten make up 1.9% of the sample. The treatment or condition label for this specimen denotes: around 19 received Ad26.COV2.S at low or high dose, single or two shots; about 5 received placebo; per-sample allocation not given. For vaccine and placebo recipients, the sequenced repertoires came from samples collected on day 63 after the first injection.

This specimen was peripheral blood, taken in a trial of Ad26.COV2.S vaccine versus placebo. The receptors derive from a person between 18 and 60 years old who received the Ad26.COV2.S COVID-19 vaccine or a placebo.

The CDR3 bases are TGCGCCAGCAGCCAAGCCCAGGGGGGATACACCTTC. It translates to CASSQAQGGYTF. The rearrangement joins TRBV4-1 to TRBJ1-2, with 7 bases lining up with TRBD1. The junction had 4 bases not matched to a gene; V was cut back by 1 base and J by 11 bases. Germline V lookup: CDR1 MGHRA, CDR2 YSYEKL. The CDR3 sequence is 12 residues long.

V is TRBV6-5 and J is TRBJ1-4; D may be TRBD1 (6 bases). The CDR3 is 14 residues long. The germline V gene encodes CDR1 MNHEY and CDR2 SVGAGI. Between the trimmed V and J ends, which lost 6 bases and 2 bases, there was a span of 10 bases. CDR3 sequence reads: CASSLGGTNEKLFF. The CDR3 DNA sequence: TGTGCCAGCAGCCTAGGGGGGACTAATGAAAAACTGTTTTTT.

The CDR3: CASGNLGYSGNTIYF. Written as DNA, the CDR3 is TGTGCCAGTGGTAACCTTGGGTACTCTGGAAACACCATATATTTT. This chain connects TRBV19 to TRBJ1-3; D is unclear. The CDR3 length is 15 residues. V lost 8 bases and J lost 0, with 14 bases in between. Germline V gives CDR1 LNHDA, CDR2 SQIVND (reference sequence).

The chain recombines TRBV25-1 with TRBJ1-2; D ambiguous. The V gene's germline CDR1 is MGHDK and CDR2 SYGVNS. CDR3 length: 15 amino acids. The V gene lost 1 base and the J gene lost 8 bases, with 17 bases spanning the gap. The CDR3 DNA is TGTGCCAGCAGTGAATTGGGGAATCCCCCGGAGGGCTACACCTTC. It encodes CASSELGNPPEGYTF.

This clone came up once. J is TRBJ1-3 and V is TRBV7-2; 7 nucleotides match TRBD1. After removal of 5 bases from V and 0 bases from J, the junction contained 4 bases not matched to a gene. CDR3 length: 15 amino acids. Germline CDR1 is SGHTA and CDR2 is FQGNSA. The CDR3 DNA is TGTGCCAGCAGCCCCTGGACAGGCTCTGGAAACACCATATATTTT. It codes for CASSPWTGSGNTIYF.

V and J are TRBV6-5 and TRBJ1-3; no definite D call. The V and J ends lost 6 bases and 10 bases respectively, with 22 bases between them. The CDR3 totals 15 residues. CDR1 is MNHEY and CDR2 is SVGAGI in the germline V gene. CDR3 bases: TGTGCCAGCAGCCGCGGGTCTCAAAGCCCGAGGACCATATATTTT. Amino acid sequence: CASSRGSQSPRTIYF.

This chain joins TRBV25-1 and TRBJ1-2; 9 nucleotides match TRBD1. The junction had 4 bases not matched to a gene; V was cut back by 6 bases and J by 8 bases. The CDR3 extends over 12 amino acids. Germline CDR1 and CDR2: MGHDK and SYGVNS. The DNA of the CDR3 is TGTGCCAGCAGGGTGGACAGGGGCGGCTACACCTTC. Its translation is CASRVDRGGYTF.

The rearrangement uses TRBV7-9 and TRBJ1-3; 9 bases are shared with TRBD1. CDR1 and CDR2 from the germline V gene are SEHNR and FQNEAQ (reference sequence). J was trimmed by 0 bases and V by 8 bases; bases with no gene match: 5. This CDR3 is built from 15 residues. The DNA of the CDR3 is TGTGCCAGCTGGGACAGGGAGGGCTCTGGAAACACCATATATTTT. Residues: CASWDREGSGNTIYF.

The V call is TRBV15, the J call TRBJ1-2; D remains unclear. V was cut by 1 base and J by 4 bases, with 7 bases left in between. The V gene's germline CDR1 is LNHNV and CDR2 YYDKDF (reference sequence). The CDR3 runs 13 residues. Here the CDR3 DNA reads TGTGCCACCAGCAGAGGTGGACTCTATGGCTACACCTTC. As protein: CATSRGGLYGYTF.

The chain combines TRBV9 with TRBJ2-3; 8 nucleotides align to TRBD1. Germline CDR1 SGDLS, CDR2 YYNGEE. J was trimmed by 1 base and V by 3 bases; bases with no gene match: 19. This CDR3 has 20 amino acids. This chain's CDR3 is CASSANVPGQVAGGTDTQYF. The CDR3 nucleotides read TGTGCCAGCAGCGCAAACGTCCCGGGACAGGTAGCCGGGGGCACAGATACGCAGTATTTT.

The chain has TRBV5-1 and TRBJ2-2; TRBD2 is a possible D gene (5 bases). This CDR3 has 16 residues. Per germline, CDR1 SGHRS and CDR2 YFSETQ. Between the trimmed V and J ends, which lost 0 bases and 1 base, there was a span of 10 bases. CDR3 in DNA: TGCGCCAGCAGCTTGGCGGAGCGGCTGAACACCGGGGAGCTGTTTTTT. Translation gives CASSLAERLNTGELFF.